These T cell receptor beta chains were read from a single sample in a study of blood T cell repertoires in COVID-19. The assay was immunoSEQ multiplex PCR, and TCRdb's table has in-frame clones only and misses some. Among approximately 200,000 clones listed, 75% to 90% were seen once. The sample taken for sequencing was PBMCs or T cells enriched from blood (not recorded which). All receptors come from a woman between 18 and 30 years old in a cohort exposed to, infected with or recovered from COVID-19 (not recorded which). CDR3s include the opening cysteine and the closing phenylalanine or tryptophan. D genes are given only for firm matches. Clone size is shown for a subset of rows, as once, few, many or a class of expanded clone.

clone_size j_call d_call v_call cdr3_aa cdr3_nt
- TRBJ2-5 - TRBV7-9 CASSSGGGRNQETQYF TGTGCCAGCAGCTCGGGTGGGGGGAGGAACCAAGAGACCCAGTACTTC
- TRBJ2-1 TRBD2 TRBV6-5 CASSHGGGWNEQFF TGTGCCAGCAGCCACGGGGGAGGGTGGAATGAGCAGTTCTTC
- TRBJ2-1 TRBD1 TRBV5-4 CASSYDRVEQFF TGTGCCAGCAGTTATGACAGGGTAGAGCAGTTCTTC
- TRBJ1-1 TRBD1 TRBV4-2 CASSQVDRGMGEAFF TGTGCCAGCAGCCAAGTCGACAGGGGAATGGGTGAAGCTTTCTTT
- TRBJ2-1 - TRBV10-1 CASSEFKKYNEQFF TGCGCCAGCAGTGAGTTCAAAAAATACAATGAGCAGTTCTTC
once TRBJ1-2 - TRBV6-5 CATRGRTNYGYTF TGTGCCACCAGGGGCAGGACAAACTATGGCTACACCTTC
- TRBJ1-2 - TRBV30 CASHGGGYTF TGTGCCTCTCATGGGGGCGGCTACACCTTC
- TRBJ1-2 TRBD1 TRBV6-5 CASSYAGQGYGYTF TGTGCCAGCAGTTACGCGGGACAGGGTTATGGCTACACCTTC
- TRBJ1-3 - TRBV3-1/TRBV3-2 CASSQGGGVGNTIYF TGTGCCAGCAGCCAAGGAGGGGGGGTCGGAAACACCATATATTTT
- TRBJ1-1 TRBD1 TRBV7-3 CASSLTGRGLLMNTEAFF TGTGCCAGCAGCTTAACAGGCAGGGGGCTTCTCATGAACACTGAAGCTTTCTTT
- TRBJ1-2 - TRBV19 CASSMRGNYGYTF TGTGCCAGTAGTATGAGGGGGAACTATGGCTACACCTTC
- TRBJ2-7 TRBD2 TRBV2 CASSEPGLAPGEQYF TGTGCCAGCAGCGAACCGGGACTAGCTCCTGGCGAGCAGTACTTC
- TRBJ2-5 - TRBV19 CASSMRRETQYF TGTGCCAGTAGTATGCGTCGCGAGACCCAGTACTTC
once TRBJ1-1 TRBD1 TRBV14 CASSPRDRPLSEAFF TGTGCCAGCAGCCCCCGGGACAGACCATTATCTGAAGCTTTCTTT
few TRBJ2-7 TRBD1 TRBV27 CASSPGGYEQYF TGTGCCAGCAGTCCAGGGGGCTACGAGCAGTACTTC
- TRBJ1-6 - TRBV27 CASSLWGGSNSPLHF TGTGCCAGCAGTTTATGGGGGGGAAGTAATTCACCCCTCCACTTT
- TRBJ1-5 - TRBV6-5 CASSPGQTNQPQHF TGTGCCAGCAGTCCTGGACAGACAAATCAGCCCCAGCATTTT
- TRBJ2-7 TRBD2 TRBV5-1 CASSPGTSGNSYEQYF TGCGCCAGCAGCCCCGGAACTAGCGGCAACTCCTACGAGCAGTACTTC
- TRBJ1-6 - TRBV7-9 CASRETARFSPLHF TGTGCCAGCAGAGAGACAGCCCGTTTTTCACCCCTCCACTTT
- TRBJ1-2 TRBD1 TRBV19 CASTQGTGNYGYTF TGTGCCAGTACCCAGGGGACAGGGAACTATGGCTACACCTTC
- TRBJ1-6 TRBD1 TRBV3-1/TRBV3-2 CASSLRDRDNSPLHF TGTGCCAGCAGCCTTAGAGACAGGGACAATTCACCCCTCCACTTT
- TRBJ2-1 TRBD2 TRBV5-1 CASSLGLANEQFF TGCGCCAGCAGCTTGGGACTAGCCAATGAGCAGTTCTTC
- TRBJ1-6 - TRBV28 CASSPTPPVPYNSPLHF TGTGCCAGCAGTCCCACCCCGCCGGTGCCCTATAATTCACCCCTCCACTTT
- TRBJ1-3 - TRBV2 CASSDNMGNTIYF TGTGCCAGCAGTGACAACATGGGAAACACCATATATTTT
- TRBJ2-1 - TRBV5-1 CASSIGQPGNNEQFF TGCGCCAGCAGCATAGGACAGCCCGGCAACAATGAGCAGTTCTTC
- TRBJ2-1 TRBD2 TRBV20-1 CSASTLAGGPFNEQFF TGCAGTGCTAGTACCTTAGCGGGAGGGCCTTTCAATGAGCAGTTCTTC
once TRBJ1-2 - TRBV7-9 CASSSITLAVYGYTF TGTGCCAGCAGCTCCATCACCCTGGCGGTCTATGGCTACACCTTC
- TRBJ2-3 TRBD2 TRBV29-1 CSVKREGPDTQYF TGCAGCGTTAAGCGGGAGGGCCCTGATACGCAGTATTTT
once TRBJ2-1 TRBD2 TRBV10-3 CAISDVLAGGYNEQFF TGTGCCATCAGTGACGTCTTAGCGGGGGGATACAATGAGCAGTTCTTC
- TRBJ2-2 - TRBV7-8 CASSLGRRGAIGELFF TGTGCCAGCAGCTTAGGCCGCCGGGGGGCGATCGGGGAGCTGTTTTTT
- TRBJ2-7 - TRBV7-9 CASSISGNPYEQYF TGTGCCAGCAGCATATCAGGAAACCCCTACGAGCAGTACTTC
- TRBJ2-1 TRBD2 TRBV13 CASSLGAASGSGEQFF TGTGCCAGCAGCTTAGGCGCAGCTAGCGGGTCCGGTGAGCAGTTCTTC
- TRBJ2-3 TRBD2 TRBV19 CASTLRFGTSGRTDTQYF TGTGCCAGTACCCTGAGATTCGGGACTAGCGGTCGCACAGATACGCAGTATTTT
- TRBJ2-3 - TRBV7-7 CASSLGSEDTQYF TGTGCTAGCAGCTTAGGGTCGGAGGATACGCAGTATTTT
- TRBJ2-1 TRBD2 TRBV27 CASSLSGGRASYNEQFF TGTGCCAGCAGTTTATCGGGCGGGAGAGCTTCCTACAATGAGCAGTTCTTC
- TRBJ2-3 TRBD1 TRBV6-1 CASSGSSRGWADTQYF TGTGCCAGCAGTGGATCATCCAGGGGGTGGGCAGATACGCAGTATTTT
- TRBJ1-3 - TRBV4-1 CASSPRTDDGNTIYF TGCGCCAGCAGCCCCCGGACAGACGATGGAAACACCATATATTTT
- TRBJ2-3 - TRBV28 CASSPQTRPTTDTQYF TGTGCCAGCAGCCCGCAGACGAGGCCTACCACAGATACGCAGTATTTT
- TRBJ2-1 - TRBV24-1 CATSDIGDSGYNEQFF TGTGCCACCAGTGATATTGGGGACAGCGGGTACAATGAGCAGTTCTTC
- TRBJ1-5 - TRBV2 CASSEQGRKQPQHF TGTGCCAGCAGTGAGCAGGGAAGGAAGCAGCCCCAGCATTTT
- TRBJ1-2 - TRBV5-1 CASSLDGDLGYTF TGCGCCAGCAGCTTGGACGGGGATCTTGGCTACACCTTC
- TRBJ1-2 - TRBV19 CASSIGLANYGYTF TGTGCCAGTAGTATCGGGTTAGCTAACTATGGCTACACCTTC
- TRBJ2-7 - TRBV5-6 CASSHQYEQYF TGTGCCAGCAGCCATCAGTACGAGCAGTACTTC
- TRBJ1-2 - TRBV6-1 CASSESGQGYGYTF TGTGCCAGCAGTGAATCCGGGCAGGGGTATGGCTACACCTTC
- TRBJ1-2 - TRBV28 CASSLGQIYGYTF TGTGCCAGCAGTTTAGGGCAGATCTATGGCTACACCTTC
once TRBJ2-2 - TRBV5-6 CASNLLSGRTGELFF TGTGCCAGCAATCTTCTCAGCGGCCGGACCGGGGAGCTGTTTTTT
- TRBJ2-1 TRBD2 TRBV7-2 CASRPTSGGRGEQFF TGTGCCAGCAGACCTACTAGCGGGGGACGCGGTGAGCAGTTCTTC
- TRBJ2-5 TRBD2 TRBV4-2 CASSQGGGQETQYF TGTGCCAGCAGCCAAGGGGGGGGACAAGAGACCCAGTACTTC
- TRBJ2-7 TRBD1 TRBV7-3 CASSLYHGTGGVYEQYF TGTGCCAGCAGCTTATACCACGGGACAGGGGGAGTTTACGAGCAGTACTTC
once TRBJ2-3 TRBD2 TRBV5-1 CASSWTSGGADTQYF TGCGCCAGCAGCTGGACTAGCGGGGGGGCAGATACGCAGTATTTT
- TRBJ1-4 TRBD1 TRBV2 CASSGGQAEKLFF TGTGCCAGCAGCGGCGGACAGGCGGAAAAACTGTTTTTT
- TRBJ2-7 - TRBV28 CASSFRDWAGDEQYF TGTGCCAGCAGTTTTCGGGACTGGGCCGGCGACGAGCAGTACTTC
- TRBJ1-1 - TRBV10-2 CASSVTRGAEAFF TGCGCCAGCAGTGTAACCCGGGGGGCTGAAGCTTTCTTT
- TRBJ2-1 - TRBV2 CASQLGVYNEQFF TGTGCCAGCCAGTTAGGAGTGTACAATGAGCAGTTCTTC
- TRBJ2-4 - TRBV18 CASSLSWASGENIQYF TGTGCCAGCTCACTCTCCTGGGCCTCGGGGGAAAACATTCAGTACTTC
- TRBJ1-1 - TRBV3-1/TRBV3-2 CASSPSLKTGGTEAFF TGTGCCAGCAGCCCCTCGCTGAAGACGGGAGGCACTGAAGCTTTCTTT
once TRBJ2-2 - TRBV10-3 CAITDTGELFF TGTGCCATCACCGACACCGGGGAGCTGTTTTTT
- TRBJ1-2 - TRBV19 CASSIAPDRMIYGYTF TGTGCCAGTAGTATAGCCCCGGACAGAATGATCTATGGCTACACCTTC
- TRBJ1-5 - TRBV19 CATGWGGNQPQHF TGTGCCACCGGGTGGGGGGGGAATCAGCCCCAGCATTTT
- TRBJ2-1 - TRBV24-1 CATSESSGGRYNEQFF TGTGCCACCAGTGAATCATCAGGGGGGAGGTACAATGAGCAGTTCTTC